This TCR beta chain was observed in a study of cytomegalovirus exposure and HLA in healthy donors. Study results and caveats: Segments of the TCR beta V type were, in most cases, productive about 87% or about 30% of the time in an earlier analysis.

Points on this clone: Its specificity is not known.

A multiplex PCR was run with 60 Vbeta primers and 13 Jbeta primers. The table came from immunoSEQ multiplex PCR; TCRdb's copy has only in-frame clones and leaves some out. This table holds 120,000 or so clones, over 15% found once. This receptor was taken from a woman between 18 and 29 years old in good health and CMV-seronegative. Sequencing was carried out using PBMCs.

CDR3 in amino acids: CASSFVGAGQYF. CDR3 DNA: TGTGCCAGCAGTTTCGTAGGGGCCGGGCAGTACTTC. The V call is TRBV5-6, the J call TRBJ2-7, with D possibly being TRBD1 (5 bases). Trimming stripped 5 bases from V and 9 bases from J, with 15 bases between. The CDR3 extends over 12 amino acids. CDR1 is SGHDT and CDR2 is YYEEEE in the germline V gene.